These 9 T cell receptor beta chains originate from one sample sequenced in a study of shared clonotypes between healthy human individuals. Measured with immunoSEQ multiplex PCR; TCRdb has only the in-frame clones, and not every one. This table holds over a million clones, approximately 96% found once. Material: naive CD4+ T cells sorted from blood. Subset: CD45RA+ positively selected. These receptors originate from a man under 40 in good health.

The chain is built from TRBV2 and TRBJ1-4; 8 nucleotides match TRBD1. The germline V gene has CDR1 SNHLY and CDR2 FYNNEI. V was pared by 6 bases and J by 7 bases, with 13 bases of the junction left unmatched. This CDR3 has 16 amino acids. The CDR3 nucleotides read TGTGCCAGCAGAACCGGACAGGGTCGTATAGGTGAAAAACTGTTTTTT. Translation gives CASRTGQGRIGEKLFF.

The CDR3 region is CASRPGLPGDTQYF. As DNA, the CDR3 is TGTGCCAGCAGGCCCGGGCTCCCTGGGGATACGCAGTATTTT. The rearrangement links TRBV6-5 to TRBJ2-3; no clear D. V shed 6 bases and J shed 6 bases, with 16 bases lying between them. This CDR3 comprises 14 residues. CDR1 is MNHEY and CDR2 is SVGAGI in the germline V gene.

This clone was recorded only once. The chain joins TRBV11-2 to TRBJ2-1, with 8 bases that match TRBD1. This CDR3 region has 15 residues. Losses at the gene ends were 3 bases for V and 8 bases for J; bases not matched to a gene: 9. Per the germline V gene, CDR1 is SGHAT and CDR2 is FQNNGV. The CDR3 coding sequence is TGTGCCAGCAGCTTTGGGACAGGCCGTCAGGATGAGCAGTTCTTC. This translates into CASSFGTGRQDEQFF.

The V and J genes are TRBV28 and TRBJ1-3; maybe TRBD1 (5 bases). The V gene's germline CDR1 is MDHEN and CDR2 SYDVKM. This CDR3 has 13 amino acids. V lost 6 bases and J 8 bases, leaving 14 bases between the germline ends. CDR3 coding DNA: TGTGCCAGCAGCCTCAGGGATCTGGACACCATATATTTT. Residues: CASSLRDLDTIYF.

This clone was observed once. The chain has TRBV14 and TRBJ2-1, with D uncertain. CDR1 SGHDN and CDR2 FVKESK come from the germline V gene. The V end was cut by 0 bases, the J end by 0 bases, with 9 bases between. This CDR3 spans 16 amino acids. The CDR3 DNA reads TGTGCCAGCAGCCAAGAGTGGGGAAGCTCCTACAATGAGCAGTTCTTC. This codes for CASSQEWGSSYNEQFF.

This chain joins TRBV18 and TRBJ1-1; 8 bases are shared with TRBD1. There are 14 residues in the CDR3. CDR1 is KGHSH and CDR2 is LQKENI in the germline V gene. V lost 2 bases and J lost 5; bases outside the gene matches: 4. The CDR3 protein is CASSPSRGPTEAFF. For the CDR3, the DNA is TGTGCCAGCTCACCAAGCAGGGGGCCTACTGAAGCTTTCTTT.

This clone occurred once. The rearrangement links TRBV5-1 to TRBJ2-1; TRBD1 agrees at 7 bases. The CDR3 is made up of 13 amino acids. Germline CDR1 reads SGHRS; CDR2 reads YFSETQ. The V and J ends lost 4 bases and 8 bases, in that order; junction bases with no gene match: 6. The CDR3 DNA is TGCGCCAGCAGCGGGACAGAAATCTATGAGCAGTTCTTC. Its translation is CASSGTEIYEQFF.

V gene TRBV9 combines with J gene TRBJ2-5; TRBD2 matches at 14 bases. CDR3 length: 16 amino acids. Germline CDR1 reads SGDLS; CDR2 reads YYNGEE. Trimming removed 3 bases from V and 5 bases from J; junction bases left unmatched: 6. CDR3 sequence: CASSAGGLAGEETQYF. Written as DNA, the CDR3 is TGTGCCAGCAGCGCCGGGGGACTAGCGGGAGAGGAGACCCAGTACTTC.

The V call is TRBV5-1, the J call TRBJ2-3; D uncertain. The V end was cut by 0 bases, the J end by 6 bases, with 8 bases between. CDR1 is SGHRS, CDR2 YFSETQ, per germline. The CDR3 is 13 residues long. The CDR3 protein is CASSLVEWDTQYF. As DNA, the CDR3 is TGCGCCAGCAGCTTGGTTGAGTGGGATACGCAGTATTTT.